A selection of T cell receptor beta chains follows, all from one sample in a study of early T cells in non-severe SARS-CoV-2 infection. One entry per CDR3 protein results from TCRdb running MiXCR on the 5' RACE reads. Among roughly 53,000 distinct CDR3 sequences listed, 9.5% to 15% were seen once. The source material was whole blood, sampled at baseline. The receptors were gathered from an adult who was a healthcare worker with PCR-confirmed SARS-CoV-2 infection or an uninfected control (not recorded which). Both conserved end residues are part of each CDR3. The order of the fields is V gene, J gene, CDR3 protein.

v_gene: TRBV19
j_gene: TRBJ2-5
CDR3aa: CASSMGTSGPSHQETQYF

v_gene: TRBV2
j_gene: TRBJ2-1
CDR3aa: CASSPLPDRGYNEQFF

v_gene: TRBV11-2
j_gene: TRBJ2-6
CDR3aa: CASTVAGANVLTF

v_gene: TRBV7-3
j_gene: TRBJ2-2
CDR3aa: CASSPNLGGAGELFF

v_gene: TRBV18
j_gene: TRBJ2-4
CDR3aa: CASSPRGEAFLKNIQYF

v_gene: TRBV10-3
j_gene: TRBJ1-5
CDR3aa: CAIAVGQGAGSNQPQHF

v_gene: TRBV7-2
j_gene: TRBJ2-7
CDR3aa: CASSFRTGGNEQYF

v_gene: TRBV11-2
j_gene: TRBJ2-7
CDR3aa: CASRPLTGGRYEQYF

v_gene: TRBV7-2
j_gene: TRBJ2-5
CDR3aa: CASSRVRGSGQETQYF

v_gene: TRBV7-6
j_gene: TRBJ2-7
CDR3aa: CASSSGLAGEPSYEQYF

v_gene: TRBV10-1
j_gene: TRBJ2-3
CDR3aa: CASSEQREVPDTQYF

v_gene: TRBV3-1
j_gene: TRBJ2-5
CDR3aa: CASTQTVGGTGETQYF

v_gene: TRBV19
j_gene: TRBJ2-3
CDR3aa: CASTRAAGSFTDTQYF

v_gene: TRBV28
j_gene: TRBJ2-3
CDR3aa: CAVSYRDRGPDTQYF

v_gene: TRBV4-3
j_gene: TRBJ2-7
CDR3aa: CASSQGTSLPMGEQYF

v_gene: TRBV5-6
j_gene: TRBJ2-1
CDR3aa: CASSEGFEQFF

v_gene: TRBV20-1
j_gene: TRBJ1-1
CDR3aa: CSARDSEIVPEAFF

v_gene: TRBV11-2
j_gene: TRBJ2-2
CDR3aa: CASSPIYGPNTGELFF

v_gene: TRBV20-1
j_gene: TRBJ1-4
CDR3aa: CSARRGEVNEKLFF

v_gene: TRBV10-1
j_gene: TRBJ2-3
CDR3aa: CASSERGSRNTQYF

v_gene: TRBV12-3/TRBV12-4
j_gene: TRBJ2-3
CDR3aa: CASIRAGLTDTQYF

v_gene: TRBV5-1
j_gene: TRBJ1-1
CDR3aa: CASSLDGTVFEAFF

v_gene: TRBV20-1
j_gene: TRBJ2-1
CDR3aa: CSASQSGNEQFF

v_gene: TRBV5-1
j_gene: TRBJ2-5
CDR3aa: CASSSGTRQETQYF

v_gene: TRBV27
j_gene: TRBJ2-3
CDR3aa: CASSFGGGTGESF

v_gene: TRBV28
j_gene: TRBJ2-1
CDR3aa: CASSPGQLQEQFF

v_gene: TRBV11-1
j_gene: TRBJ2-7
CDR3aa: CASRRSGQGTYEQYF

v_gene: TRBV9
j_gene: TRBJ2-7
CDR3aa: CASSVGSTGQQYF

v_gene: TRBV2
j_gene: TRBJ2-1
CDR3aa: CASSPAGTSFPDEQFF

v_gene: TRBV5-4
j_gene: TRBJ1-6
CDR3aa: CASSLNLGPLHF

v_gene: TRBV7-9
j_gene: TRBJ1-1
CDR3aa: CASGSLGREEAFF

v_gene: TRBV25-1
j_gene: TRBJ2-2
CDR3aa: CASRLGHGELFF

v_gene: TRBV27
j_gene: TRBJ1-5
CDR3aa: CASSLGSNQPQHF

v_gene: TRBV11-2
j_gene: TRBJ2-7
CDR3aa: CASSPLLNEQYF

v_gene: TRBV10-3
j_gene: TRBJ2-2
CDR3aa: CAISESTANQLTGELFF

v_gene: TRBV13
j_gene: TRBJ1-1
CDR3aa: CASVQWGQTNTEAFF

v_gene: TRBV4-1
j_gene: TRBJ1-1
CDR3aa: CASSHSGQIAEAFF

v_gene: TRBV14
j_gene: TRBJ2-7
CDR3aa: CASSQGTGVGEQYF

v_gene: TRBV7-6
j_gene: TRBJ2-7
CDR3aa: CASSLGRDSYSYEQYF

v_gene: TRBV19
j_gene: TRBJ2-1
CDR3aa: CASSRQSTGSSYNEQFF

v_gene: TRBV20-1
j_gene: TRBJ2-5
CDR3aa: CSARVTGVETQYF

v_gene: TRBV2
j_gene: TRBJ2-4
CDR3aa: CASSETGQNIQYF

v_gene: TRBV7-8
j_gene: TRBJ2-7
CDR3aa: CASSLGGQGAEQYF

v_gene: TRBV18
j_gene: TRBJ1-5
CDR3aa: CASSPASPGNQPQHF

v_gene: TRBV11-2
j_gene: TRBJ2-1
CDR3aa: CASSLGAGEQFF

v_gene: TRBV6-6
j_gene: TRBJ1-2
CDR3aa: CASNSLLLPNYGYTF

v_gene: TRBV4-3
j_gene: TRBJ2-7
CDR3aa: CASSQDLGTMMPYEQYF

v_gene: TRBV12-3/TRBV12-4
j_gene: TRBJ2-1
CDR3aa: CASSLAGLYNEQFF

v_gene: TRBV18
j_gene: TRBJ1-1
CDR3aa: CASSPPQGTNTEAFF

v_gene: TRBV7-6
j_gene: TRBJ2-2
CDR3aa: CASSRTGRTGELFF

v_gene: TRBV20-1
j_gene: TRBJ2-1
CDR3aa: CSAGSGTYNEQFF

v_gene: TRBV7-9
j_gene: TRBJ1-1
CDR3aa: CASSLMGGSTDEAFF